The 27 T cell receptor beta chains presented below share a single source sample, sequenced in a study of blood T cell repertoires in COVID-19. Profiled with immunoSEQ multiplex PCR; TCRdb holds only in-frame clones, not every one. The repertoire holds 95,000 to 120,000 clones, with around 86% as singletons. Sequencing used peripheral blood. The receptors stem from a woman in her 70s with acute or convalescent COVID-19.

This chain connects TRBV6-5 to TRBJ1-5, with D possibly TRBD1 on 6 matching bases. V was pared by 6 bases and J by 4 bases, with 10 bases between. The CDR3 consists of 13 residues. Germline V gives CDR1 MNHEY, CDR2 SVGAGI. As DNA, the CDR3 is TGTGCCAGCAGGAGGGGGGGGAATCAGCCCCAGCATTTT. This sequence encodes CASRRGGNQPQHF.

The chain is built from TRBV11-2 and TRBJ1-4; 7 nucleotides match TRBD1. Looked up from germline, CDR1 is SGHAT and CDR2 is FQNNGV. The CDR3 contains 16 residues. The junction had 7 bases not matched to a gene; V was cut back by 2 bases and J by 4 bases. CDR3 residues: CASSLTQTGFNEKLFF. The DNA of the CDR3 is TGTGCCAGCAGCTTAACCCAGACAGGGTTTAATGAAAAACTGTTTTTT.

The chain combines TRBV7-8 with TRBJ1-2; D perhaps matches TRBD1 (5 bases). Germline CDR1 SGHVS, CDR2 FQNEAQ. The CDR3 is made up of 14 amino acids. Trimming cost V 2 bases and J 3 bases, with 10 bases left between them. Written as DNA, the CDR3 is TGTGCCAGCAGCTTACAGGGTTGGGACTATGGCTACACCTTC. This translates into CASSLQGWDYGYTF.

In its sample, this clone was seen once. V and J are TRBV19 and TRBJ2-1; D is perhaps TRBD2 (6 bases). The CDR3 is made up of 14 amino acids. The V gene lost 8 bases and the J gene lost 7 bases, with 18 bases spanning the gap. CDR1 LNHDA and CDR2 SQIVND come from the germline V gene (reference sequence). The CDR3 DNA reads TGTGCCAGTTCATCCGGAGGGCCGCGGAATGAGCAGTTCTTC. As protein: CASSSGGPRNEQFF.

The chain carries TRBV6-6 and TRBJ1-2; D may be TRBD1 (5 bases). V lost 5 bases and J 4 bases, leaving 17 bases between the germline ends. The CDR3 sequence is 15 residues long. Per the germline V gene, CDR1 is MNHNY and CDR2 is SVGAGI (reference sequence). The CDR3 coding sequence is TGTGCCAGCAGTCCAGGAGGGGCCAACCTCTATGGCTACACCTTC. Translation: CASSPGGANLYGYTF.

The gene calls are TRBV2 and TRBJ2-1; no definite D call. The CDR3 loop spans 14 amino acids. Trimming pared 1 base from V and 3 bases from J, leaving 7 bases between. Germline lookup yields CDR1 SNHLY and CDR2 FYNNEI. This CDR3 is CASSEETVYNEQFF. The CDR3 DNA reads as TGTGCCAGCAGTGAAGAGACTGTCTACAATGAGCAGTTCTTC.

The V and J genes are TRBV15 and TRBJ1-1; D remains ambiguous. This CDR3 has 13 amino acids. Germline V lookup: CDR1 LNHNV, CDR2 YYDKDF (reference sequence). The V and J ends lost 1 base and 6 bases respectively, with 9 bases between them. The CDR3 nucleotides are TGTGCCACCAGCAGAGTGTGGGCCGCTGAAGCTTTCTTT. Its translation is CATSRVWAAEAFF.

This chain joins TRBV18 and TRBJ2-1, with 9 bases aligning to TRBD2. Germline CDR1 is KGHSH and CDR2 is LQKENI. The ends lost 1 base at V and 4 bases at J; junction bases unmatched: 2. The CDR3 consists of 15 residues. CDR3 amino acids: CASSPLAGDYNEQFF. Here the CDR3 DNA reads TGTGCCAGCTCACCACTAGCGGGGGATTACAATGAGCAGTTCTTC. The variable domain in full, completed from reference TRBV18 and TRBJ2-1, reads NAGVMQNPRHLVRRRGQEARLRCSPMKGHSHVYWYRQLPEEGLKFMVYLQKENIIDESGMPKERFSAEFPKEGPSILRIQQVVRGDSAAYFCASSPLAGDYNEQFFGPGTRLTVL.

J is TRBJ1-3 and V is TRBV30, with D hard to call. V was shortened by 0 bases and J by 4 bases, with 4 bases between the two germline ends. This CDR3 region has 12 residues. Looked up from germline, CDR1 is GTSNPN and CDR2 is SVGIG (reference sequence). CDR3: CAWSVEGNTIYF. The CDR3 DNA is TGTGCCTGGAGTGTAGAGGGAAACACCATATATTTT.

V and J are TRBV5-8 and TRBJ1-2, with unresolved D. The CDR3 has 12 residues. V was trimmed by 4 bases and J by 5 bases, leaving 9 bases between them. The germline gives CDR1 SGHTS, CDR2 YDEGEE. CDR3 sequence reads: CASSPAPYGYTF. DNA for the CDR3: TGTGCCAGCAGCCCCGCGCCATATGGCTACACCTTC.

The chain combines TRBV6-5 with TRBJ1-1; possible D gene TRBD1, 5 bases. Between the trimmed V and J ends, which lost 7 bases and 1 base, there was a span of 16 bases. This CDR3 region has 15 residues. Per germline, CDR1 MNHEY and CDR2 SVGAGI. The CDR3 sequence: CASILSGTGNTEAFF. In DNA, the CDR3 is TGTGCCAGCATCCTTAGCGGGACGGGGAACACTGAAGCTTTCTTT.

This chain links TRBV7-8 with TRBJ2-6; 9 bases map to TRBD1. V gave up 5 bases and J gave up 0 bases; unmatched junction bases: 11. Germline V gene lookup returns CDR1 SGHVS and CDR2 FQNEAQ. The CDR3 extends over 19 amino acids. CDR3 in amino acids: CASSPRTGTGNSGANVLTF. DNA for the CDR3: TGTGCCAGCAGCCCCCGGACTGGGACAGGGAACTCTGGGGCCAACGTCCTGACTTTC. Complete variable domain (other parts from reference TRBV7-8 and TRBJ2-6): GAGVSQSPRYKVAKRGQDVALRCDPISGHVSLFWYQQALGQGPEFLTYFQNEAQLDKSGLPSDRFFAERPEGSVSTLKIQRTQQEDSAVYLCASSPRTGTGNSGANVLTFGAGSRLTVL.

The chain couples TRBV5-6 to TRBJ2-7; TRBD1 agrees at 7 bases. Germline CDR1 is SGHDT and CDR2 is YYEEEE. Trimming removed 2 bases from V and 5 bases from J; junction bases left unmatched: 10. The CDR3 sequence is 15 residues long. The CDR3 DNA follows: TGTGCCAGCAGCTTACAGACAGGGAAAGAGGACGAGCAGTACGTC. The encoded protein is CASSLQTGKEDEQYV.

This clone appeared once. This chain uses TRBV28 with TRBJ1-2, with TRBD1 matching over 7 bases. Germline values: CDR1 MDHEN, CDR2 SYDVKM. V lost 1 base, J lost 13 bases, and 21 bases stayed unmatched. The CDR3 contains 17 residues. The DNA for the CDR3 is TGTGCCAGCAGTTTATCGTCGGGACAGCAGATGGCTATGGTCGCCACCTTC. Protein: CASSLSSGQQMAMVATF.

The chain recombines TRBV5-8 with TRBJ2-7, with TRBD1 identical over 10 bases. The CDR3 covers 14 residues. CDR1 and CDR2 (germline): SGHTS, YDEGEE. Germline trimming cut 0 bases from V and 4 bases from J; bases unmatched to any gene: 1. As DNA, the CDR3 is TGTGCCAGCAGCTTGGGGACAGGGGGGTACGAGCAGTACTTC. This sequence encodes CASSLGTGGYEQYF.

This clone was detected once. The gene calls are TRBV19 and TRBJ1-3, with D hard to call. From germline, CDR1 is LNHDA and CDR2 SQIVND (reference sequence). V lost 2 bases, J lost 0 bases, and 17 bases lay in between. The CDR3 is made up of 18 amino acids. This CDR3 is CASSISAAGRPSGNTIYF. In nucleotides, the CDR3 is TGTGCCAGTAGTATATCCGCCGCGGGTCGACCCTCTGGAAACACCATATATTTT. The full variable domain, its missing parts supplied by reference TRBV19 and TRBJ1-3, is DGGITQSPKYLFRKEGQNVTLSCEQNLNHDAMYWYRQDPGQGLRLIYYSQIVNDFQKGDIAEGYSVSREKKESFPLTVTSAQKNPTAFYLCASSISAAGRPSGNTIYFGEGSWLTVV.

J is TRBJ2-6 and V is TRBV28; 7 bases map to TRBD1. Per the germline V gene, CDR1 is MDHEN and CDR2 is SYDVKM. The J segment lost 1 base and the V segment lost 5 bases, leaving 2 bases of the junction unmatched. This CDR3 contains 15 residues. The CDR3 reads CASSVTGSGANVLTF. DNA for the CDR3: TGTGCCAGCAGTGTGACAGGGTCTGGGGCCAACGTCCTGACTTTC.

The rearrangement joins TRBV2 to TRBJ1-2; D is uncertain. V gave up 2 bases and J gave up 7 bases, with 5 bases separating them. From germline, CDR1 is SNHLY and CDR2 FYNNEI. The CDR3 is made up of 11 amino acids. Here the CDR3 reads CASSERSGYTF. The CDR3 DNA reads TGTGCCAGCAGTGAACGGAGTGGCTACACCTTC.

This sequence joins TRBV19 and TRBJ2-3; 11 bases are shared with TRBD2. Trimming cost V 4 bases and J 0 bases; bases outside gene matches: 6. Germline V lookup: CDR1 LNHDA, CDR2 SQIVND (reference sequence). The CDR3 has 17 amino acids. The CDR3 sequence: CASSKSSGGYSTDTQYF. The CDR3 DNA is TGTGCCAGTAGTAAGTCTAGCGGGGGGTATAGCACAGATACGCAGTATTTT.

Here the CDR3 reads CASSLAPQGGQPQHF. In DNA, the CDR3 is TGCGCCAGCAGCTTGGCCCCACAGGGTGGACAGCCCCAGCATTTT. The chain recombines TRBV5-1 with TRBJ1-5; weak D call: TRBD1 (6 bases). Trimming took off 0 bases at V and 7 bases at J, with 14 bases between the two ends. CDR3 length: 15 residues. Looked up from germline, CDR1 is SGHRS and CDR2 is YFSETQ.

The V call is TRBV6-6, the J call TRBJ1-1; 9 bases agree with TRBD1. V was clipped by 5 bases and J by 2 bases; unmatched bases: 9. Germline loops: CDR1 MNHNY, CDR2 SVGAGI (reference sequence). CDR3 length: 16 residues. The CDR3 nucleotides are TGTGCCAGCAGTACAACGACAGGGGGGCTTAACACTGAAGCTTTCTTT. Its translation is CASSTTTGGLNTEAFF.

CDR3 in DNA: TGTGCCAGCAGCCCAACGTCACTTATGAACACTGAAGCTTTCTTT. Its protein is CASSPTSLMNTEAFF. The chain uses TRBV13 and TRBJ1-1; D gene unclear. This CDR3 contains 15 residues. With 5 bases removed from V and 0 bases from J, the gap between germline ends came to 13 bases. The germline V gene has CDR1 PRHDT and CDR2 FYEKMQ (reference sequence).

This chain uses TRBV12-3 or TRBV12-4 with TRBJ2-1, with 8 bases aligning to TRBD1. The CDR3 covers 12 residues. With V trimmed by 6 bases and J by 14 bases, 9 bases remained unmatched. CDR3 bases: TGTGCCAGCAGGTCGACAGGGGAGGTGAAGTTCTTC. It codes for CASRSTGEVKFF.

V and J are TRBV9 and TRBJ1-6; TRBD1 might be the D (5 bases). Germline CDR1 is SGDLS and CDR2 is YYNGEE. The ends were cut back, 4 bases at V and 14 bases at J, with 28 bases in the middle. This CDR3 contains 17 residues. The chain's CDR3 is CASSRTGGASVEEALHF. The CDR3 DNA follows: TGTGCCAGCAGCCGTACCGGAGGGGCGTCGGTTGAGGAGGCCCTCCACTTT.

The V and J genes are TRBV11-2 and TRBJ1-1; D remains ambiguous. Between the trimmed V and J ends, which lost 4 bases and 3 bases, there was a span of 9 bases. Germline CDR1 SGHAT, CDR2 FQNNGV. CDR3 size: 13 residues. CDR3 nucleotides: TGTGCCAGCAGCTCTGACACGGACACTGAAGCTTTCTTT. Residues: CASSSDTDTEAFF.

This CDR3 reads CASSTRQGRGGETQYF. The CDR3, as DNA: TGTGCCAGCAGCACCCGACAGGGAAGGGGAGGAGAGACCCAGTACTTC. V is TRBV13 and J is TRBJ2-5, with a possible D match to TRBD1 (7 bases). The CDR3 covers 16 residues. Germline-derived CDR1 and CDR2 are PRHDT and FYEKMQ (reference sequence). Trimming removed 5 bases from V and 4 bases from J, with 20 bases in between.

This clone was detected only once. The rearrangement uses TRBV7-2 and TRBJ2-7; possible D gene TRBD1, 5 bases. Trimming cost V 4 bases and J 3 bases, with 10 bases left between them. The germline V gene encodes CDR1 SGHTA and CDR2 FQGNSA. The CDR3 is 13 residues long. CDR3 nucleotide sequence: TGTGCCAGCAGCTCGTCAGGGAACTACGAGCAGTACTTC. It encodes CASSSSGNYEQYF.